Sequencing of this T cell receptor (beta chain) was carried out in a study of blood T cell repertoires in COVID-19. Sequencing was performed with immunoSEQ multiplex PCR; in TCRdb, only in-frame clones are kept and a portion is missing. This sample has approximately 230,000 clones; about 90% occur once, and the top ten carry around 1.4%. A single count supports this clone. Sequenced sample: peripheral blood. The receptor comes from a man aged 80 or over with acute or convalescent COVID-19.

In DNA, the CDR3 is TGTGCCAGCAGCTTACTAGCGGGAGTGGGCAATGAGCAGTTCTTC. It is translated as CASSLLAGVGNEQFF. This chain links TRBV7-3 with TRBJ2-1; the match to TRBD2 covers 10 bases. This CDR3 has 15 amino acids. The germline V gene encodes CDR1 SGHTA and CDR2 FQGTGA. Trimming removed 2 bases from V and 6 bases from J; junction bases left unmatched: 4.